This section outlines one T cell receptor (beta chain) sequence together with its context. This clonotype appeared a few times. Its antigen is unknown. One end of the junction varies from germline; a read error may be responsible. This entry is derived from a study of T cells in Graves' hyperthyroidism and ophthalmopathy (dated 2019 in TCRdb). About the investigation overall: Peripheral blood samples were taken at the time of initial diagnosis, prior to any treatment. A discovery cohort of about a hundred patients, 43 with Graves' ophthalmopathy and approximately 60 with stable Graves' hyperthyroidism, was used to find distinguishing TCR V-J signatures. An independent validation cohort of 18 to 20 hyperthyroidism patients and over 15 patients who later progressed to ophthalmopathy tested prospective prediction of ophthalmopathy. The approximately 100 discovery patients were randomly split 7:3 into training and test sets. Thyroid tissue and blood T-cell repertoires from several Graves' hyperthyroidism patients were also compared in the study. After sampling, hyperthyroidism patients received methimazole starting at 30 mg daily, and ophthalmopathy patients received high-dose intravenous methylprednisolone. According to the paper, TCR Vbeta CDR3 sequencing was carried out on over 130 peripheral blood samples, which came from 40 to 45 ophthalmopathy, roughly 75 hyperthyroidism and about 17 progressor patients. Findings and caveats that apply to the study as a whole: Most expanded thyroid clonotypes (frequency above 0.001) were also found in blood, which suggests that blood repertoires may mirror thyroid immune responses. During validation, the model predicted progression to ophthalmopathy a median of about 6.3 months ahead of onset, with around 71% sensitivity and roughly 75% specificity. No statistical method was used to fix the sample size in advance, and group allocation was not hidden from the investigators. Ophthalmopathy was separated from stable hyperthyroidism by a 13 V-J signature model, with over 85% sensitivity and 81% to 82% specificity obtained in cross-validation and 80%/75% obtained in testing.

The TCR beta CDR3 regions were amplified from the RNA transcripts. The TCR CDR3 was subjected to a first round of RT-PCR using the HTBI primer set and the Qiagen OneStep RT-PCR kit. Libraries were constructed in a second round of multiplex PCR, after which size selection and purification were carried out. Libraries were sequenced paired-end with 100 bp reads on an Illumina HiSeq2000. As for the original processing: SOAPnuke was used to process the raw data, with reads discarded if the reads contained adapters or uncalled bases, had a mean Phred below 15, or lacked an exact constant-primer or identifier match. High-quality paired reads were merged with COPE v1.2.5, and unique nucleotide sequences were defined as clonotypes. MiTCR v1.1 was used to align clonotypes to the IMGT TRBV, TRBD and TRBJ reference segments. Only V-J combinations with frequency above 0.0001, covering 98% to 99.2% of repertoires, were analysed. The TCS score was defined as the ratio of F50 (clonal expansion) to E x V (chaos), calculated using BLOSUM62-based TCRdist between CDR3 peptides within each V-J. Welch's t-statistics and random forest reduced approximately 520 V-J features to some 14, which were used in a naive Bayes classifier (R e1071). The raw public reads went through TCRdb reprocessing: fastp at Q25, MiXCR clone calling, in-frame beta chains kept. Under each unique CDR3 protein, matching rows form one entry showing the most common genes and DNA. These V and J calls originate from TCRdb's pipeline instead of the authors' own analysis. Here the sample has approximately 370,000 distinct CDR3 sequences; 15% occur a single time. The top ten clones comprise 32% of the sample.

Graves' hyperthyroidism was defined as stable when no progression to ophthalmopathy occurred over 18 months of follow-up. The hyperthyroidism patients were between 18 and 65 years old and newly diagnosed, with a disease duration of less than 2 months. The study excluded patients with uncontrolled infections, other autoimmune diseases, pregnancy or lactation. Diagnoses were established on the basis of clinical symptoms, serum thyroxine and TRAb, thyroid ultrasound, and orbital computed tomography. Ficoll-Paque density gradient centrifugation was used to isolate PBMCs from around 10 ml of fresh peripheral blood. Total RNA was extracted using Trizol reagent, and RNA quality was assessed on an Agilent 2100 Bioanalyzer. Including the terminal cysteine and phenylalanine, the CDR3 comprises 16 residues. Of the read, only the CDR3 DNA is kept; its 48 bases are in frame from base 1. The germline V gene specifies SGHRS as CDR1 and YFSETQ as CDR2.

This clonotype was sampled from a woman younger than 45 with Graves' hyperthyroidism. This chain is built from TRBV5-1 and TRBJ1-5, and 8 junctional nucleotides match TRBD1. Input material: blood. The sequenced DNA is TGTGCCAGCAGCTTAGGGTACGGACAGGGTAATCAGCCCCAGCATTTT. Its amino acids are CASSLGYGQGNQPQHF. The CDR3, completed at both ends by the reference TRBV5-1 and TRBJ1-5 genes, gives the full variable domain KAGVTQTPRYLIKTRGQQVTLSCSPISGHRSVSWYQQTPGQGLQFLFEYFSETQRNKGNFPGRFSGRQFSNSRSEMNVSTLELGDSALYLCASSLGYGQGNQPQHFGDGTRLSIL.